This TCR beta chain is drawn from a study of CD8 T cells in ankylosing spondylitis. About this clonotype: Its antigen is as yet unknown.

Quantitative 5'-RACE with molecular barcodes produced the TCR beta libraries. In TCRdb, the 5' RACE reads were re-called with MiXCR into one record per CDR3 protein. The sample has just under 95,000 distinct CDR3 sequences, roughly 9.6% seen once. Study-wide findings and caveats: Roughly eight highly homologous variants made up a TCR beta motif that seemed to typify ankylosing spondylitis blood. A subset of motif variants has previously been described in the synovial fluid and blood of reactive arthritis.

The CDR3 has 15 amino acids. From germline, CDR1 is SGHTA and CDR2 FQGTGA. V gave up 5 bases and J gave up 0 bases, with 14 bases separating them. The source of this sequence is a male donor with ankylosing spondylitis or in good health (not recorded which). The sample consisted of blood, either unsorted or a sorted T cell fraction (not recorded which). The genes are TRBV7-3 and TRBJ2-7, with a weak D call TRBD1 (6 bases). The CDR3 coding sequence is TGTGCCAGCAGCCTTTTTACAGGGAGCTCCTACGAGCAGTACTTC. It encodes CASSLFTGSSYEQYF.